This T cell receptor (beta chain) was identified during a study of post-analysis software for immune sequencing data. Regarding the study as a whole: Versus controls, multiple sclerosis patients showed significantly lower diversity (normalized Chao1). Five or six TRBV segments, TRBV5-6, TRBV5-1 and TRBV20-1 among them, were found more frequent in patients than controls.

This clonotype was counted a few times. Its target is unknown. A junction boundary mismatches the germline segment, possibly from a read error. Unique molecular identifiers had been added to the TCR beta cDNA libraries. Each CDR3 protein is one row after TCRdb ran MiXCR on the PCR reads. The data show 170,000 or so distinct CDR3 sequences, approximately 30% seen once. CDR1 is ENHRY and CDR2 is SYGVKD in the germline V gene. This CDR3 comprises 14 residues. Sequencing input: blood. This chain links TRBV10-3 with TRBJ2-4; D may be TRBD1 (6 bases). The sequence came from a girl aged 10-17 years with multiple sclerosis. The CDR3 DNA reads TGTGCCATCAGGGAGTCAGGGGCGCGCAGCCTTCAGTACTTC. It translates to CAIRESGARSLQYF.